The next 32 T cell receptor beta chains were all read from a single sample in a study of metastatic and nonmetastatic thyroid tumors. Until they underwent thyroid surgery, no patient had received any treatment. TCRdb re-analyzed the PCR reads using MiXCR. The sample consists of approximately 21,000 clones, 25% to 30% of them appearing once. Sequences were obtained from blood. Receptor source: a female donor with papillary thyroid cancer or a benign thyroid nodule (not recorded which). Some clones in this sample may be carry-over from other donors' samples.

This clone is deemed medium-sized. The chain combines TRBV6-4 with TRBJ2-3; possible D gene TRBD2, 6 bases. Trimming cost V 4 bases and J 0 bases, with 8 bases left between them. Germline V gives CDR1 MRHNA, CDR2 SNTAGT. This CDR3 is 14 amino acids long. The CDR3 sequence: CASSAGTSTDTQYF. For the CDR3, the DNA is TGTGCCAGCAGTGCCGGGACTAGCACAGATACGCAGTATTTT.

Concerning this clone: One end of the junction fails to match germline, which may point to a read error. The CDR3 loop reads CGSTGTNVLTF. The CDR3, as DNA: TGTGGCAGCACTGGGACCAACGTCCTGACTTTC. V gene TRBV25-1 combines with J gene TRBJ2-6; D is uncertain. This CDR3 has 11 amino acids. Germline V CDR1 and CDR2: MGHDK, SYGVNS.

The CDR3 sequence: CASSAHRNGIGQPQHF. CDR3 bases: TGTGCCAGCAGTGCTCACCGGAATGGGATAGGACAGCCCCAGCATTTT. The chain carries TRBV6-1 and TRBJ1-5; D remains unclear. Germline CDR1 is MNHNS and CDR2 is SASEGT. The length of the CDR3 is 16 residues. Trimming removed 4 bases from V and 7 bases from J, with 20 bases in between.

Concerning this clone: This clone may be a read error of a much larger clone one base away. V is TRBV20-1 and J is TRBJ2-2; perhaps TRBD2 as D (6 bases). The CDR3 runs to 16 residues. Germline V gives CDR1 DFQATT, CDR2 SNEGSKA (reference sequence). V was pared by 3 bases and J by 4 bases, with 18 bases between. The DNA of the CDR3 is TGCAGTGCTAGCCGGTCCGGGGGAAGGTGCACCGGGGAGCTGTTTTTT. Translated: CSASRSGGRCTGELFF.

This rearrangement joins TRBV5-6 to TRBJ2-5; no clear D. Per the germline V gene, CDR1 is SGHDT and CDR2 is YYEEEE. This CDR3 region has 15 residues. V was pared by 2 bases and J by 5 bases, with 16 bases between. CDR3 residues: CASSFVGCSSETQYF. In nucleotides, the CDR3 is TGTGCCAGCAGCTTCGTGGGGTGTTCTTCGGAGACCCAGTACTTC.

For this clone: The identical CDR3 is also encoded by other nucleotide sequences in the sample. This chain uses TRBV27 with TRBJ1-1; 7 nucleotides line up with TRBD1. Germline CDR1 and CDR2: MNHEY and SMNVEV (reference sequence). V lost 2 bases to trimming and J lost 4 bases; unmatched junction nucleotides: 7. This CDR3 spans 15 amino acids. The CDR3 nucleotides are TGTGCCAGCAGTTTAGCCCCTACAGGGGCCACTGAAGCTTTCTTT. It specifies CASSLAPTGATEAFF.

V and J are TRBV4-3 and TRBJ2-5; possibly TRBD1 or TRBD2 for D (5 bases each). The end of the DNA aligns better with TRBJ2-1, so the J call may be wrong. The germline gives CDR1 LGHNA, CDR2 YSLEER. The CDR3 has 16 residues. The CDR3 coding sequence is TGCGCCAGCAGCCAACACCACAGGCCCTCTGGAGGTGAGCAGTTCTTC. Translated, it gives CASSQHHRPSGGEQFF.

In its sample, this clone was seen many times. The chain combines TRBV11-3 with TRBJ1-1; maybe TRBD1 (5 bases). Trimming took 3 bases from V and 6 from J, leaving 14 bases between them. The CDR3 is 14 residues long. The germline V gene has CDR1 SGHNT and CDR2 YENEEA. DNA for the CDR3: TGTGCCAGCAGCTTGCAGCTGGGGGAAGCTGAAGCTTTCTTT. Protein: CASSLQLGEAEAFF.

This clone was detected only once. J is TRBJ1-6 and V is TRBV20-1, with 8 bases aligning to TRBD1. The CDR3 has 13 amino acids. With V trimmed by 4 bases and J by 8 bases, 4 bases remained unmatched. Germline CDR1 is DFQATT and CDR2 is SNEGSKA (reference sequence). The CDR3: CSAKDRADSPLHF. The CDR3 DNA reads as TGCAGTGCTAAGGACAGGGCGGATTCACCCCTCCACTTT.

This clone was recorded at least ten times. The chain carries TRBV2 and TRBJ1-1, with a possible D match to TRBD1 (6 bases). CDR1 SNHLY and CDR2 FYNNEI come from the germline V gene. The length of the CDR3 is 13 residues. The ends were cut back, 6 bases at V and 1 base at J, with 9 bases in the middle. This CDR3 is CASRVQGNTEAFF. The CDR3 nucleotides read TGTGCCAGCAGGGTACAGGGGAACACTGAAGCTTTCTTT.

This clone was recorded a few times. The V call is TRBV28, the J call TRBJ2-7; D not resolved. With 4 bases removed from V and 4 bases from J, the gap between germline ends came to 20 bases. This CDR3 region has 16 residues. The V gene's germline CDR1 is MDHEN and CDR2 SYDVKM. The CDR3 DNA reads as TGTGCCAGCAGTTCCACTCAGACCTGTACTGTATACGAGCAGTACTTC. It specifies CASSSTQTCTVYEQYF.

Notes on this clone: The junction differs from germline at one of its ends, possibly a read error. The chain combines TRBV30 with TRBJ1-5; D is uncertain. The germline CDR1 and CDR2 sequences are GTSNPN and SVGIG (reference sequence). This CDR3 contains 13 residues. CDR3 in amino acids: CAWSVQCNHPQHF. The CDR3, as DNA: TGTGCCTGGAGTGTACAGTGCAATCATCCCCAGCATTTT.

There are a few counts of this clone. The V and J genes are TRBV6-1 and TRBJ2-7; no clear D. Germline lookup yields CDR1 MNHNS and CDR2 SASEGT. Trimming stripped 8 bases from V and 2 bases from J, with 7 bases between. The CDR3 has 11 amino acids. CDR3 in amino acids: CASSTAYEQYF. In nucleotides, the CDR3 is TGTGCCAGCTCAACAGCCTACGAGCAGTACTTC.

This rearrangement joins TRBV5-1 to TRBJ2-7, with D perhaps TRBD2 (6 bases). V dropped 0 bases and J dropped 3 bases, with 13 bases sitting between them. This CDR3 is built from 15 residues. CDR1 is SGHRS and CDR2 is YFSETQ in the germline V gene. This CDR3 reads CASSLAGGVNYEQYF. The CDR3 DNA reads as TGCGCCAGCAGCTTGGCCGGAGGGGTCAACTACGAGCAGTACTTC.

This clone is medium-sized. This chain connects TRBV6-1 to TRBJ2-7, with D tentatively TRBD1 or TRBD2 (5 bases each). The CDR3 has 15 amino acids. Germline CDR1 is MNHNS and CDR2 is SASEGT. Trimming removed 1 base at V and 4 bases at J, with 14 bases between. CDR3 DNA sequence: TGTGCCAGCAGTGAAGGGGACGGGTCACCATACGAGCAGTACTTC. It encodes CASSEGDGSPYEQYF.

This clone is labeled medium-sized. The chain has TRBV11-2 and TRBJ2-2; D possibly corresponds to TRBD2 (5 bases). Trimming left V 5 bases short and J 6 bases short, with 10 bases between. Germline V CDR1 and CDR2: SGHAT, FQNNGV. The CDR3 length is 13 residues. CDR3 DNA sequence: TGTGCCAGCAGCCTGAGCGGTGCCGGGGAGCTGTTTTTT. Its translation is CASSLSGAGELFF.

The chain carries TRBV11-2 and TRBJ2-7, with 8 bases matching TRBD2. Germline loops: CDR1 SGHAT, CDR2 FQNNGV. The trim removed 4 bases at V and 1 base at J, leaving 15 bases unmatched. The CDR3 runs to 18 residues. CDR3 nucleotide sequence: TGTGCCAGCAGCTCGGGCCCGGCATCGGGGGGGTCTTCCTACGAGCAGTACTTC. Translation: CASSSGPASGGSSYEQYF.

This clone was recorded at least ten times. This sequence joins TRBV18 and TRBJ1-1; maybe TRBD1 (6 bases). The CDR3 has 16 residues. Between the trimmed V and J ends, which lost 0 bases and 1 base, there was a span of 12 bases. The germline V gene encodes CDR1 KGHSH and CDR2 LQKENI. The CDR3 protein is CASSPPPDRENTEAFF. CDR3 bases: TGTGCCAGCTCACCACCTCCGGACAGAGAGAACACTGAAGCTTTCTTT.

V is TRBV6-5 and J is TRBJ2-5; TRBD1 agrees at 7 bases. CDR1 and CDR2 (germline): MNHEY, SVGAGI. Trimming at V came to 2 bases and at J to 4 bases, leaving 7 bases not matched to a gene. There are 15 residues in the CDR3. Here the CDR3 DNA reads TGTGCCAGCAGTTACCCGACAGGGAGCTTAGAGACCCAGTACTTC. Translated: CASSYPTGSLETQYF.

This rearrangement joins TRBV20-1 to TRBJ1-4; 7 bases map to TRBD1. The trim removed 1 base at V and 3 bases at J, leaving 11 bases unmatched. The V gene's germline CDR1 is DFQATT and CDR2 SNEGSKA (reference sequence). The CDR3 is made up of 17 amino acids. The CDR3 here is CSARVVTGTWANEKLFF. CDR3 nucleotides: TGCAGTGCTAGAGTTGTGACAGGGACATGGGCTAATGAAAAACTGTTTTTT.

This clone has a handful of counts. At one end the junction does not follow the germline gene, possibly because of a read error. The rearrangement uses TRBV6-2 or TRBV6-3 and TRBJ2-3; TRBD2 matches at 7 bases. Germline V lookup: CDR1 MNHEY, CDR2 SVGEGT. The CDR3 is 13 residues long. For the CDR3, the DNA is TGTGCCAGCAGTAGGGACTACACAGATACGCAGTACTTT. Translated: CASSRDYTDTQYF.

As for this clone: A read error may produce the germline difference seen at one junction end. CDR3 amino acids: CSSSLGLAGGTDTQYF. The CDR3 bases are TGTTCCAGCAGTCTGGGACTAGCCGGGGGTACAGATACGCAGTATTTT. The chain uses TRBV9 and TRBJ2-3; TRBD2 agrees at 9 bases. The CDR3 has 16 residues. Germline CDR1 and CDR2: SGDLS and YYNGEE.

This clone counts as medium-sized (0.01 to 0.1%). The V and J genes are TRBV15 and TRBJ2-7, with D maybe TRBD2 (6 bases). This CDR3 has 14 amino acids. With 5 bases removed from V and 2 bases from J, the gap between germline ends came to 13 bases. The germline CDR1 and CDR2 sequences are LNHNV and YYDKDF (reference sequence). CDR3 DNA: TGTGCCACCAGCCGTGGCGGGGCACCCTACGAGCAGTACTTC. Residues: CATSRGGAPYEQYF.

Details on this clone: This CDR3 is also generated by other DNA sequences in the sample. The chain couples TRBV20-1 to TRBJ2-1, with 7 bases matching TRBD2. The CDR3 sequence is 15 residues long. V was pared by 1 base and J by 6 bases, with 9 bases of the junction left unmatched. The germline CDR1 and CDR2 sequences are DFQATT and SNEGSKA (reference sequence). Here the CDR3 reads CSARGKREGFNEQFF. Written as DNA, the CDR3 is TGCAGTGCTAGAGGGAAGAGGGAGGGATTCAATGAGCAGTTCTTC.

CDR3 sequence (DNA): TGTGCCAGCATCCAGGTACCCAGCACTGAAGCTTTCTTT. It yields the protein CASIQVPSTEAFF. The chain uses TRBV7-3 and TRBJ1-1; D gene uncertain. Germline CDR1 reads SGHTA; CDR2 reads FQGTGA. The CDR3 is 13 amino acids. V lost 7 bases and J 4 bases, leaving 13 bases between the germline ends. The full variable domain, in which reference TRBV7-3 and TRBJ1-1 provide the parts outside the CDR3, is GAGVSQTPSNKVTEKGKYVELRCDPISGHTALYWYRQSLGQGPEFLIYFQGTGAADDSGLPNDRFFAVRPEGSVSTLKIQRTERGDSAVYLCASIQVPSTEAFFGQGTRLTVV.

By sample share, this clone is medium-sized (0.01 to 0.1%). Written as DNA, the CDR3 is TGTGCCAGCAGCTTAGCGGGAGGAACCGGGGAGCTGTTTTTT. Protein product: CASSLAGGTGELFF. The chain uses TRBV11-3 and TRBJ2-2; 7 bases align to TRBD2. The junction had 1 base not matched to a gene; V was cut back by 1 base and J by 5 bases. Germline CDR1 is SGHNT and CDR2 is YENEEA. CDR3 length: 14 amino acids.

This clone occurred a few times. The V and J genes are TRBV10-1 and TRBJ2-7; TRBD1 matches at 10 bases. The junction had 6 bases not matched to a gene; V was cut back by 0 bases and J by 4 bases. Germline lookup yields CDR1 WNHNN and CDR2 SYGVQD (reference sequence). CDR3 size: 16 residues. The CDR3 DNA is TGCGCCAGCAGTGAGTCGGACAGGGGGTCCCATTACGAGCAGTACTTC. It encodes CASSESDRGSHYEQYF.

This clone has just a few counts. The chain employs TRBV28 and TRBJ2-7; D assignment may be TRBD1 or TRBD2 (5 bases each). Germline-derived CDR1 and CDR2 are MDHEN and SYDVKM. Trimming cost V 5 bases and J 1 base, with 18 bases left between them. This CDR3 has 16 amino acids. The CDR3: CASSPAWGFESYEQYF. CDR3 bases: TGTGCCAGCAGTCCCGCTTGGGGGTTCGAGTCCTACGAGCAGTACTTC. Supplemented by reference TRBV28 and TRBJ2-7, the full variable domain reads DVKVTQSSRYLVKRTGEKVFLECVQDMDHENMFWYRQDPGLGLRLIYFSYDVKMKEKGDIPEGYSVSREKKERFSLILESASTNQTSMYLCASSPAWGFESYEQYFGPGTRLTVT.

By frequency in the sample, this clone is medium-sized. V gene TRBV28 combines with J gene TRBJ2-1; D gene ambiguous. The CDR3 sequence is 11 residues long. CDR1 is MDHEN, CDR2 SYDVKM, per germline. Trimming left V 5 bases short and J 6 bases short, with 5 bases between. The CDR3 region is CASSQPNEQFF. In DNA form, the CDR3 reads TGTGCCAGCAGTCAACCCAATGAGCAGTTCTTC.

V usage is TRBV20-1 and J usage is TRBJ1-1; D is undetermined. The V end was cut by 4 bases, the J end by 7 bases, with 13 bases between. From germline, CDR1 is DFQATT and CDR2 SNEGSKA (reference sequence). There are 12 residues in the CDR3. CDR3: CSATRHRSEAFF. Here the CDR3 DNA reads TGCAGTGCTACCAGGCACCGGAGTGAAGCTTTCTTT.

This clone has at least ten counts. V is TRBV19 and J is TRBJ2-7; no firm D call. Germline V lookup: CDR1 LNHDA, CDR2 SQIVND (reference sequence). V lost 5 bases, J lost 4 bases, and 12 bases lay in between. The CDR3 length is 13 residues. CDR3 residues: CASSLKVGYEQYF. The CDR3 DNA is TGTGCCAGTAGTCTAAAGGTGGGTTACGAGCAGTACTTC.

The rearrangement uses TRBV20-1 and TRBJ2-1; D is unresolved. In germline, CDR1 is DFQATT, CDR2 SNEGSKA (reference sequence). V gave up 5 bases and J gave up 6 bases, with 8 bases separating them. The CDR3 runs 11 residues. Here the CDR3 reads CSALGSNEQFF. Here the CDR3 DNA reads TGCAGTGCTCTGGGATCCAATGAGCAGTTCTTC.